This T cell receptor beta chain was retrieved from a study of T cells after yellow fever vaccination. Study-level points and caveats: FACS-sorted repertoires could harbor abundant contaminating bulk-population clonotypes. The appearance of a small share of clonotypes in both CD4 and CD8 compartments was observed.

Synthesis of TCR cDNA relied on 5'RACE template switching, which attached a universal primer site and UMIs. MiXCR was run by TCRdb on the 5' RACE reads, yielding one entry per CDR3 protein. The data show about 320,000 distinct CDR3 sequences, with approximately 4% seen just once and 15% to 20% held by the top ten. As for this clonotype: What it binds is not known.

Germline V gene data show CDR1 as MNHEY and CDR2 as SVGEGT. CDR3 length equals 14 residues. Deletions cut 2 bases from V and 10 bases from J, with 15 bases between. This sequence originates from a man younger than 35 who received the YFV17D yellow fever vaccine. Sequenced material: PBMCs, taken 15 days after the yellow fever booster vaccination. This chain connects TRBV6-2 or TRBV6-3 to TRBJ2-1; D perhaps matches TRBD1 (6 bases). The CDR3 DNA sequence: TGTGCCAGCAGTTACCCGTGGCAGGGGACCGAGCAGTTCTTC. It codes for CASSYPWQGTEQFF.